This record concerns one TCR beta chain sequence. Its antigen is unknown. This entry is derived from a study of blood T cells in healthy people across ages. Together with a sample-barcoded 5' primer, a J-beta primer mix was included in a second PCR lasting about 6 to 12 cycles. One entry per CDR3 protein results from TCRdb running MiXCR on the 5' RACE reads. The sample lists about 640,000 distinct CDR3 sequences, approximately 40% occurring once. General study findings and limits: Older age went with lower TCR beta diversity per million T cells, in a roughly linear way.

Germline V gene sequence: CDR1 SGHAT, CDR2 FQNNGV. V dropped 3 bases and J dropped 0 bases, with 12 bases sitting between them. CDR3 length: 16 residues. This chain connects TRBV11-2 to TRBJ2-1, with TRBD2 as a possible D gene (5 bases). The sequenced material came from blood. The TCR comes from a man aged 80 or over in good health. CDR3 sequence: CASSFLGLSSYNEQFF. CDR3 DNA sequence: TGTGCCAGCAGCTTTCTTGGACTCAGCTCCTACAATGAGCAGTTCTTC.